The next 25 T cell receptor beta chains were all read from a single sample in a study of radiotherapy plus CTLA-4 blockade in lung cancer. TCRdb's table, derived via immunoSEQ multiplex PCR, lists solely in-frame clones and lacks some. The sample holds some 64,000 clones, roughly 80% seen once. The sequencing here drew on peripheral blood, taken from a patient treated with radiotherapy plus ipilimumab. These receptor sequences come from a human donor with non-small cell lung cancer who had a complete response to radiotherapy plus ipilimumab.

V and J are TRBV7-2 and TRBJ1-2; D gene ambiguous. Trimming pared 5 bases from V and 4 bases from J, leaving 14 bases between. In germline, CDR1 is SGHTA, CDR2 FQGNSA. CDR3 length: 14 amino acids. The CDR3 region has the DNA TGTGCCAGCAGCCCTCGTGGACCCAGCTATGGCTACACCTTC. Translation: CASSPRGPSYGYTF.

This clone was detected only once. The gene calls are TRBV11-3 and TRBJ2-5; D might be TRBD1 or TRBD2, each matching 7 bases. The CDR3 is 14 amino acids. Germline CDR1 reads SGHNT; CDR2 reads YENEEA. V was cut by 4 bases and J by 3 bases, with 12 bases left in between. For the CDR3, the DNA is TGTGCCAGCAGCTCAGGGGGAGGGGAAGAGACCCAGTACTTC. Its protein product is CASSSGGGEETQYF.

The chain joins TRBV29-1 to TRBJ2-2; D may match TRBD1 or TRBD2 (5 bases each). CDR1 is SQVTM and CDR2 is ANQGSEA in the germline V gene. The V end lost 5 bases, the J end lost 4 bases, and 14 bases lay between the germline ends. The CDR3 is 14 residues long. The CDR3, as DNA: TGCAGCGTTACGGCGCCTGGGACCACCGGGGAGCTGTTTTTT. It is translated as CSVTAPGTTGELFF.

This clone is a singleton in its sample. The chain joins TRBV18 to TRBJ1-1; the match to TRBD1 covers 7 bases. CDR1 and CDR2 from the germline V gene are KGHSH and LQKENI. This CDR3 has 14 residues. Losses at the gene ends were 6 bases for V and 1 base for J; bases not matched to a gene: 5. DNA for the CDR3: TGTGCCAGCTCGAGGGACAGCGGGAACACTGAAGCTTTCTTT. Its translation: CASSRDSGNTEAFF.

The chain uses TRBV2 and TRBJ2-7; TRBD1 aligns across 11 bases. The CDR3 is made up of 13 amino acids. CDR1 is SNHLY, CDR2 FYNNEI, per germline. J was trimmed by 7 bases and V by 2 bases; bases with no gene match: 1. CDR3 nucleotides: TGTGCCAGCAGTGAATGGGACAGGGGGGAGCAGTACGTC. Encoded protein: CASSEWDRGEQYV.

CDR3 residues: CASSGGGLNTEAFF. The CDR3, as DNA: TGTGCCAGCAGCGGAGGGGGGCTGAACACTGAAGCTTTCTTT. This rearrangement joins TRBV9 to TRBJ1-1; possible D gene TRBD1, 6 bases. In germline, CDR1 is SGDLS, CDR2 YYNGEE. This CDR3 is built from 14 residues. The V end lost 3 bases, the J end lost 0 bases, and 9 bases lay between the germline ends.

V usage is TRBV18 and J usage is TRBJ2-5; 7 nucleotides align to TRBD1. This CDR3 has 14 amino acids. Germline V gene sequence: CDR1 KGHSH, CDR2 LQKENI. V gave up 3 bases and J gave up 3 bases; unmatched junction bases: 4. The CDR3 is CASSPTGWKETQYF. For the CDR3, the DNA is TGTGCCAGCTCACCGACAGGGTGGAAAGAGACCCAGTACTTC.

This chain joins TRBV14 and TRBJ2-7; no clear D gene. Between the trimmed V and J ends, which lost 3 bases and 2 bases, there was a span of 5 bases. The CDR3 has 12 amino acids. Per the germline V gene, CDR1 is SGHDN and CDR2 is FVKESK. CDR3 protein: CASSHGTYEQYV. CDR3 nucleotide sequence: TGTGCCAGCAGCCACGGCACCTACGAGCAGTACGTC.

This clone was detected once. The chain's CDR3 is CASREDRGYGYTF. The CDR3 nucleotides read TGTGCCAGCAGGGAGGACAGGGGCTATGGCTACACCTTC. The chain employs TRBV25-1 and TRBJ1-2, with TRBD1 matching 9 bases. The ends lost 6 bases at V and 4 bases at J; junction bases unmatched: 3. This CDR3 comprises 13 residues. Germline lookup yields CDR1 MGHDK and CDR2 SYGVNS.

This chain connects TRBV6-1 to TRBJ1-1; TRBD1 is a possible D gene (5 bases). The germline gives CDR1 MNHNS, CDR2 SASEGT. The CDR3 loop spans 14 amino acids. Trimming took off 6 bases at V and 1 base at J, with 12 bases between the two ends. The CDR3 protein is CASSTGVGNTEAFF. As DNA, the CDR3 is TGTGCCAGCAGCACGGGGGTGGGGAACACTGAAGCTTTCTTT.

DNA of the CDR3: TGTGCCAGCAGTTACTTTAGGGGAAGCAATCAGCCCCAGCATTTT. Protein: CASSYFRGSNQPQHF. The J gene is TRBJ1-5, the V gene TRBV6-5, with D possibly being TRBD1 (5 bases). Trimming took off 1 base at V and 1 base at J, with 8 bases between the two ends. Germline V gives CDR1 MNHEY, CDR2 SVGAGI. The CDR3 runs to 15 residues.

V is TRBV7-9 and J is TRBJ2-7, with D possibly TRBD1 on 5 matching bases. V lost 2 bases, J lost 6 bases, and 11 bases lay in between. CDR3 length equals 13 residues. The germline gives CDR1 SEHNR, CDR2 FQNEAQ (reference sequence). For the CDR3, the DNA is TGTGCCAGCAGCTTATCAGGGCAAGTCGAGCAGTACTTC. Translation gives CASSLSGQVEQYF.

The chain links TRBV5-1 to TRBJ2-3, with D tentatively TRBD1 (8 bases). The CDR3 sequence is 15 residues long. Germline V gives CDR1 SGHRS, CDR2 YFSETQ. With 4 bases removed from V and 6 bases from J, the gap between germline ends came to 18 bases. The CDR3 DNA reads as TGCGCCAGCAGCGGCGGGGGCAGGGGGCCTGATACGCAGTATTTT. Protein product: CASSGGGRGPDTQYF.

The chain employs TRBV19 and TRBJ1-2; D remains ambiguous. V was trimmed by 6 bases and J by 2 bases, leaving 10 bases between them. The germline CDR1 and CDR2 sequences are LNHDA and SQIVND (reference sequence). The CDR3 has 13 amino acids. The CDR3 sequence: CASSPMGNYGYTF. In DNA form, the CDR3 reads TGTGCCAGTAGCCCCATGGGGAACTATGGCTACACCTTC.

CDR3 sequence reads: CASARGGETQYF. DNA for the CDR3: TGTGCCAGCGCTCGAGGAGGAGAGACCCAGTACTTC. The chain carries TRBV19 and TRBJ2-5, with D possibly matching TRBD2 (5 bases). This CDR3 has 12 residues. Trimming took off 9 bases at V and 4 bases at J, with 12 bases between the two ends. CDR1 and CDR2 (germline): LNHDA, SQIVND (reference sequence).

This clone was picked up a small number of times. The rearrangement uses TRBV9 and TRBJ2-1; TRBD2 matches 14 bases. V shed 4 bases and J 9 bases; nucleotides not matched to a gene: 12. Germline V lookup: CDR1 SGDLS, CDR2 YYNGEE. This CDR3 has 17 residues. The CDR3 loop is CASSSSPGLAGEGEQFF. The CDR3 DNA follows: TGTGCCAGCAGCTCCTCGCCGGGACTAGCGGGAGAGGGTGAGCAGTTCTTC.

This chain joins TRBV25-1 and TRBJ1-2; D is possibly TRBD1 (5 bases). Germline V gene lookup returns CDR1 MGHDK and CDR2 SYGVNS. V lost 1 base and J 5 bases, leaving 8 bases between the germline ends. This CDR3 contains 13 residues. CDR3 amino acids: CASSELGGYGYTF. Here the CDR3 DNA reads TGTGCCAGCAGTGAATTGGGGGGTTATGGCTACACCTTC.

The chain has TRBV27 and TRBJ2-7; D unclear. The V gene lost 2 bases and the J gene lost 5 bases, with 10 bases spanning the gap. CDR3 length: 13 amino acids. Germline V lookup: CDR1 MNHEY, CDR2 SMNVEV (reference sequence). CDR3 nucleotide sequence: TGTGCCAGCAGTTTAGAACCAGCCCACGAGCAGTACTTC. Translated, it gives CASSLEPAHEQYF.

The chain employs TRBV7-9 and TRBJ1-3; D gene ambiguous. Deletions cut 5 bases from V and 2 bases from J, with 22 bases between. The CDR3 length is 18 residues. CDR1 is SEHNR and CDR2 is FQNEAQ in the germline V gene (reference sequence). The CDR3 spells CASSPSGGPGTTGNTIYF. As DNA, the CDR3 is TGTGCCAGCAGCCCATCAGGCGGGCCGGGAACTACTGGAAACACCATATATTTT.

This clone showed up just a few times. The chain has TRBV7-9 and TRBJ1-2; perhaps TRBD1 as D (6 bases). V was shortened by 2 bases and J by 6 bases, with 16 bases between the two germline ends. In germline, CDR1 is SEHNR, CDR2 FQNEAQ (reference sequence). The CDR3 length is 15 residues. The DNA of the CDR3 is TGTGCCAGCAGCTTAAGGACAGCTAACTCGGATGGCTACACCTTC. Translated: CASSLRTANSDGYTF.

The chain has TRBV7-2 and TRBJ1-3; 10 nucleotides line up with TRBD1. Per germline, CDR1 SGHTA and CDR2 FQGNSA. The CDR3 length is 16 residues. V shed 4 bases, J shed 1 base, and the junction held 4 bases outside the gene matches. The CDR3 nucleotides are TGTGCCAGCAGCTCGACAGGGGGCCCTTCTGGAAACACCATATATTTT. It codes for CASSSTGGPSGNTIYF. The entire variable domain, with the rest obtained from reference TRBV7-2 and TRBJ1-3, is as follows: GAGVSQSPSNKVTEKGKDVELRCDPISGHTALYWYRQSLGQGLEFLIYFQGNSAPDKSGLPSDRFSAERTGGSVSTLTIQRTQQEDSAVYLCASSSTGGPSGNTIYFGEGSWLTVV.

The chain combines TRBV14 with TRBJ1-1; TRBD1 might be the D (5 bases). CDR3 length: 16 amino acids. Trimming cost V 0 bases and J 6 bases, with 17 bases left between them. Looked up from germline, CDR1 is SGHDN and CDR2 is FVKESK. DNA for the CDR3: TGTGCCAGCAGCCAAGAGGGACGACGGGCAGGTGCTGAAGCTTTCTTT. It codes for CASSQEGRRAGAEAFF. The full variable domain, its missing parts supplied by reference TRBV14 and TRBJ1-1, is EAGVTQFPSHSVIEKGQTVTLRCDPISGHDNLYWYRRVMGKEIKFLLHFVKESKQDESGMPNNRFLAERTGGTYSTLKVQPAELEDSGVYFCASSQEGRRAGAEAFFGQGTRLTVV.

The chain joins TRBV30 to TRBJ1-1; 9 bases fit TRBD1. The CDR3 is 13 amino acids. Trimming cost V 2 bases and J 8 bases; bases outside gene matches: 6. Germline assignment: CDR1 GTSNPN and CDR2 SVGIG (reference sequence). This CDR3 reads CAWSQRTGDEAFF. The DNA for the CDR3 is TGTGCCTGGAGTCAAAGGACAGGGGACGAAGCTTTCTTT.

The CDR3 DNA reads as TGTGCCAGCAGCTTACTCAGGGGGAGTTGGACTGAAGCTTTCTTT. It translates to CASSLLRGSWTEAFF. The chain couples TRBV5-8 to TRBJ1-1; TRBD1 matches at 7 bases. The length of the CDR3 is 15 residues. Trimming took 2 bases from V and 5 from J; bases not matched to a gene: 9. Germline V gene data show CDR1 as SGHTS and CDR2 as YDEGEE. Full variable domain (rest looked up from reference TRBV5-8 and TRBJ1-1): EAGVTQSPTHLIKTRGQQATLRCSPISGHTSVYWYQQALGLGLQFLLWYDEGEERNRGNFPPRFSGRQFPNYSSELNVNALELEDSALYLCASSLLRGSWTEAFFGQGTRLTVV.

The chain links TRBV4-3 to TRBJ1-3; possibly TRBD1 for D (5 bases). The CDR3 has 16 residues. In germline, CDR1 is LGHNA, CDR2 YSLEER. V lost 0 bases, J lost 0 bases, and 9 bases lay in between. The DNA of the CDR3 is TGCGCCAGCAGCCAAGAGGGGACCGCCTCTGGAAACACCATATATTTT. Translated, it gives CASSQEGTASGNTIYF.